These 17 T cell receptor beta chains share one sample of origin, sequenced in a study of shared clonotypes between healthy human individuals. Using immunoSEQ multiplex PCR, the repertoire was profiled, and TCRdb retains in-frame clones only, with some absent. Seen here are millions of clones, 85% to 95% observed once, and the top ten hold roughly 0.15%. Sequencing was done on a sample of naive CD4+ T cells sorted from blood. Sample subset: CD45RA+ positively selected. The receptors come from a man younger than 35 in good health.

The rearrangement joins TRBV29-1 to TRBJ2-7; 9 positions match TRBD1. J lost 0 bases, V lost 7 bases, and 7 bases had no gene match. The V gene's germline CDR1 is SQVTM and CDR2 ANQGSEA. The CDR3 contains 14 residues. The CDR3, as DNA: TGCAGCGCTCGACAGGGGGTCAGCTCCTACGAGCAGTACTTC. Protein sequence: CSARQGVSSYEQYF.

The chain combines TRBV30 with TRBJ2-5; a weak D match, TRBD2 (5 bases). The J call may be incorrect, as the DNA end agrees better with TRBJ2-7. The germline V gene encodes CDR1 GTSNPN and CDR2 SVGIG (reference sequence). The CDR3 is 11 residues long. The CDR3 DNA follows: TGTGCCTCGGGTCGGGACTACGAGCAGTACTTC. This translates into CASGRDYEQYF.

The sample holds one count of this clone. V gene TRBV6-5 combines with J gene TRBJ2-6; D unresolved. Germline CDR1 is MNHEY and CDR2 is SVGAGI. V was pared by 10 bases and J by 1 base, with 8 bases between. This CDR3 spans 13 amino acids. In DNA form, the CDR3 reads TGTGCCACCATAGAGTCTGGGGCCAACGTCCTGACTTTC. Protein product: CATIESGANVLTF.

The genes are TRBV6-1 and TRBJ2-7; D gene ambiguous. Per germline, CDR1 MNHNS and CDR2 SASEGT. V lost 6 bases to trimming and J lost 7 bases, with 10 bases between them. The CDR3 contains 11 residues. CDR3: CASSPWWEQYF. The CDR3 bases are TGTGCCAGCAGCCCATGGTGGGAGCAGTACTTC.

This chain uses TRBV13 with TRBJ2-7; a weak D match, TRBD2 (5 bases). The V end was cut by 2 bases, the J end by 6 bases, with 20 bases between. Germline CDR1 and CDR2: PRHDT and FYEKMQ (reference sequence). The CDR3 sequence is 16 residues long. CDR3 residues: CASSLSGGLATGEQYF. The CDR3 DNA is TGTGCCAGCAGCTTATCCGGTGGGCTAGCTACGGGCGAGCAGTACTTC.

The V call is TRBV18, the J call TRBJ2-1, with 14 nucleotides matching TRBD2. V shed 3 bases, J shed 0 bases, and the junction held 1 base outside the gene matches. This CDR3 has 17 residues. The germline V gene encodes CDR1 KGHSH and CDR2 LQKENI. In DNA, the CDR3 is TGTGCCAGCTCACCGACTAGCGGGAGGGCCTCCTACAATGAGCAGTTCTTC. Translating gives CASSPTSGRASYNEQFF. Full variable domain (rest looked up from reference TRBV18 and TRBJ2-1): NAGVMQNPRHLVRRRGQEARLRCSPMKGHSHVYWYRQLPEEGLKFMVYLQKENIIDESGMPKERFSAEFPKEGPSILRIQQVVRGDSAAYFCASSPTSGRASYNEQFFGPGTRLTVL.

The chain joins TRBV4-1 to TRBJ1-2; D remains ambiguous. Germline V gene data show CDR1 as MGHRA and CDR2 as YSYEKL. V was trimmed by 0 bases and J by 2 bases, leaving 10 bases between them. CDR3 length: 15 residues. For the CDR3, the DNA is TGCGCCAGCAGCCAAGACCACAGCAGGAACTATGGCTACACCTTC. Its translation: CASSQDHSRNYGYTF.

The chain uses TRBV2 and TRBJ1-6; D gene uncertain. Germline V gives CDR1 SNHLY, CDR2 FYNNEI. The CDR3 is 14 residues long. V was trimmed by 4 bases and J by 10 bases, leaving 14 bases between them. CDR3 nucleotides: TGTGCCAGCAGTGTAAAGGGAATTGAGTCACCCCTCCACTTT. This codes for CASSVKGIESPLHF.

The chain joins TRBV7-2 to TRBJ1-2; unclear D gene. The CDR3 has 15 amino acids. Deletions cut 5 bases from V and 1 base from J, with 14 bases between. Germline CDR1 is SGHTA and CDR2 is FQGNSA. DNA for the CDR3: TGTGCCAGCAGCCTCCAAGGAGACCGTAACTATGGCTACACCTTC. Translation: CASSLQGDRNYGYTF.

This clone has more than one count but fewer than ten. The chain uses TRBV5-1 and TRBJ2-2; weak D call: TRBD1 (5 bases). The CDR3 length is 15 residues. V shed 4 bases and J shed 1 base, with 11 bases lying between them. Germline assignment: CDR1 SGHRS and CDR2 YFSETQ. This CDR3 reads CASSEGHLNTGELFF. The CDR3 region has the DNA TGCGCCAGCAGCGAAGGACACCTGAACACCGGGGAGCTGTTTTTT.

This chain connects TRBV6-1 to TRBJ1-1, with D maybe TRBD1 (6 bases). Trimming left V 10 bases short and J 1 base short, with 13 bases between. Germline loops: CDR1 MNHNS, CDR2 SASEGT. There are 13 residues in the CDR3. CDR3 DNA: TGTGCCACGGGGGGCTGGGGGAACACTGAAGCTTTCTTT. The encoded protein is CATGGWGNTEAFF.

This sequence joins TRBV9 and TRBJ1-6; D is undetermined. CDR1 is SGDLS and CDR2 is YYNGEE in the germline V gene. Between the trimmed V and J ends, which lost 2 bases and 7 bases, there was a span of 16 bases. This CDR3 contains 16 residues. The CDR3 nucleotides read TGTGCCAGCAGCGTCCTCGGACTCCCGGGAAATTCACCCCTCCACTTT. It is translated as CASSVLGLPGNSPLHF.

CDR3 in DNA: TGCGCCAGCAGCTTGGTAGCGGGAGCGGGGAATGAGCAGTTCTTC. This gives the protein CASSLVAGAGNEQFF. J is TRBJ2-1 and V is TRBV5-1; 9 bases align to TRBD2. Germline V gene data show CDR1 as SGHRS and CDR2 as YFSETQ. V shed 0 bases and J 7 bases; nucleotides not matched to a gene: 5. The length of the CDR3 is 15 residues.

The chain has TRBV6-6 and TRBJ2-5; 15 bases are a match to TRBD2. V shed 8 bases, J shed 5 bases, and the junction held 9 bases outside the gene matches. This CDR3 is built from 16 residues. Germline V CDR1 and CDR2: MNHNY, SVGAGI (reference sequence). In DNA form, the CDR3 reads TGTGCCAGCTTAGGACTAGCGGGGGGGTATAGGGAGACCCAGTACTTC. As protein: CASLGLAGGYRETQYF.

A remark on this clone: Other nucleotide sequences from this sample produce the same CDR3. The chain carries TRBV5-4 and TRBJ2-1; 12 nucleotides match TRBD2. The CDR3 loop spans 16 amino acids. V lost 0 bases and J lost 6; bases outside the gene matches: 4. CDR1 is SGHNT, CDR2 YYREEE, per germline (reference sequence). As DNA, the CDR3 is TGTGCCAGCAGCTTGGCCCTAGCGGGGGGGCCCAATGAGCAGTTCTTC. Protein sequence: CASSLALAGGPNEQFF. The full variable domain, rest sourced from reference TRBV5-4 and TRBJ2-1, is ETGVTQSPTHLIKTRGQQVTLRCSSQSGHNTVSWYQQALGQGPQFIFQYYREEENGRGNFPPRFSGLQFPNYSSELNVNALELDDSALYLCASSLALAGGPNEQFFGPGTRLTVL.

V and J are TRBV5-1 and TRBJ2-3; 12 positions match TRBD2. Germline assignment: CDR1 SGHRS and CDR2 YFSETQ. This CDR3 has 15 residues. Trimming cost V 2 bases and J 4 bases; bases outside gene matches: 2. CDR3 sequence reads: CASSFTSGRSDTQYF. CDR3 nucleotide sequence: TGCGCCAGCAGCTTCACTAGCGGGAGGTCAGATACGCAGTATTTT.

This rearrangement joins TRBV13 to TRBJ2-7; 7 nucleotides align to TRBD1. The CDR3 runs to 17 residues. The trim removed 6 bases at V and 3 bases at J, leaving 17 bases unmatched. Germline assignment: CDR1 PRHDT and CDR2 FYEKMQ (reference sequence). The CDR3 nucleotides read TGTGCCAGCAGGCGATATAAAGGGTCGGCAGGGGGCTACGAGCAGTACTTC. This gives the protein CASRRYKGSAGGYEQYF.